The clone carrying this TCR beta chain was counted once. This specimen belongs to a study of blood T cell repertoires in COVID-19. Study-wide background: The samples span acute and convalescent COVID-19 from the United States, Italy and Spain. Sources were T cells, B-cell-depleted T cells, or PBMCs; the material itself was cDNA or gDNA.

Patients of the Seattle cohort, enrolled during active infection, were followed longitudinally. Per the original methods: The assay estimated nucleated cells by amplifying reference gene primers. TCRdb's copy holds only in-frame clones and misses some; the assay was immunoSEQ multiplex PCR. D and trimming come from the DNA, and the V and J calls and clone size come from that table. The sample has around 82,000 clones, 75% to 90% seen once. The CDR3 runs 14 residues. V dropped 5 bases and J dropped 0 bases, with 10 bases sitting between them. Looked up from germline, CDR1 is SGHAT and CDR2 is FQDESV (reference sequence).

The chain has TRBV11-1 and TRBJ1-2, with a possible D match to TRBD1 (6 bases). The clonotype was recovered from a man older than 75 with COVID-19, enrolled during active disease. What was sequenced was peripheral blood. The CDR3 sequence is CASSRRQANYGYTF. The CDR3 DNA reads as TGTGCCAGCAGCCGGCGACAGGCTAACTATGGCTACACCTTC.